Sequencing of this T cell receptor beta chain was carried out in a study of tumor-infiltrating lymphocytes in localized non-small cell lung cancer. Study results and caveats: Compared with uninvolved lung, tumors showed higher T cell infiltration by TCRbeta sequencing. Not all patients were TCR sequenced, owing to tissue quantity.

The method was immunoSEQ multiplex PCR; TCRdb's version includes in-frame clones alone and lacks a portion of them. The sample comprises roughly 20,000 clones, approximately 80% of which are singletons, and around 3.4% rests with the top ten. This clone was counted a few times. Its antigen remains unknown. Per the germline V gene, CDR1 is SEHNR and CDR2 is FQNEAQ (reference sequence). The CDR3 is 13 residues long. With 3 bases removed from V and 7 bases from J, the gap between germline ends came to 12 bases. Sequences were obtained from lung tumor tissue. The genes are TRBV7-9 and TRBJ1-2; possible D gene TRBD1, 5 bases. This TCR derives from a human donor with non-small cell lung cancer. CDR3 DNA sequence: TGTGCCAGCAGCTTCGGGACTACCAGTGGCTACACCTTC. It specifies CASSFGTTSGYTF. The full variable domain, with the rest looked up from reference TRBV7-9 and TRBJ1-2, is DTGVSQNPRHKITKRGQNVTFRCDPISEHNRLYWYRQTLGQGPEFLTYFQNEAQLEKSRLLSDRFSAERPKGSFSTLEIQRTEQGDSAMYLCASSFGTTSGYTFGSGTRLTVV.